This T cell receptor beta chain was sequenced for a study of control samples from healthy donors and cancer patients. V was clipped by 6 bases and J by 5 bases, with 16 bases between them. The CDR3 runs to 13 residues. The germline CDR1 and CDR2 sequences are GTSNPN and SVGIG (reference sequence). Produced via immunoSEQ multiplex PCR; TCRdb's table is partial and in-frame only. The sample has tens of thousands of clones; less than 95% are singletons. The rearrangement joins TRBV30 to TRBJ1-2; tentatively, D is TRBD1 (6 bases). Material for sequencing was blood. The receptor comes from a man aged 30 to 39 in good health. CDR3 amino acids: CACIGGAGYGYTF. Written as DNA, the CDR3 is TGTGCCTGTATAGGGGGGGCAGGGTATGGCTACACCTTC.